The T cell receptor beta chain under discussion was sequenced for a study of blood T cell repertoires in COVID-19. Study overall: PBMCs, B-cell-depleted T cells, or T cells provided the cDNA or gDNA that made up the material.

Measured with immunoSEQ multiplex PCR; TCRdb has only the in-frame clones, and not every one. The table has under 250,000 clones, 84% seen once; the top ten hold 4% to 5.5%. This clone was counted only a few times. The V gene lost 5 bases and the J gene lost 2 bases, with 6 bases spanning the gap. Germline lookup yields CDR1 SGHTA and CDR2 FQGTGA. The CDR3 is made up of 12 amino acids. The receptor comes from a middle-aged man with active or convalescent COVID-19. The sequencing input was peripheral blood. The V call is TRBV7-3, the J call TRBJ1-1; D not resolved. The CDR3 reads CASSLVNTEAFF. The CDR3 coding sequence is TGTGCCAGCAGCCTAGTAAACACTGAAGCTTTCTTT.